These 30 T cell receptor beta chains share one sample of origin, sequenced in a study of blood T cell repertoires in COVID-19. Sequencing used immunoSEQ multiplex PCR; TCRdb keeps in-frame clones, though not all of them. The repertoire holds 300,000 to 350,000 clones, with about 87% as singletons. The sequenced material came from peripheral blood. These receptors originate from a man in his thirties or forties with COVID-19, enrolled during active disease.

The J gene is TRBJ2-1, the V gene TRBV7-8; TRBD2 aligns across 7 bases. This CDR3 has 15 residues. Germline V gene sequence: CDR1 SGHVS, CDR2 FQNEAQ. The J segment lost 2 bases and the V segment lost 5 bases, leaving 6 bases of the junction unmatched. CDR3 nucleotides: TGTGCCAGCAGCCCAAGCGGGATACCCTACAATGAGCAGTTCTTC. Translating it yields CASSPSGIPYNEQFF. The variable domain in full, completed from reference TRBV7-8 and TRBJ2-1, reads GAGVSQSPRYKVAKRGQDVALRCDPISGHVSLFWYQQALGQGPEFLTYFQNEAQLDKSGLPSDRFFAERPEGSVSTLKIQRTQQEDSAVYLCASSPSGIPYNEQFFGPGTRLTVL.

This clone was found once. This chain uses TRBV30 with TRBJ2-7; 7 nucleotides align to TRBD1. In germline, CDR1 is GTSNPN, CDR2 SVGIG (reference sequence). CDR3 length: 13 amino acids. J was trimmed by 4 bases and V by 3 bases; bases with no gene match: 6. CDR3 protein: CAWSLLTGYEQYF. In DNA form, the CDR3 reads TGTGCCTGGAGCCTACTGACAGGGTACGAGCAGTACTTC. Looking up the rest from reference TRBV30 and TRBJ2-7 gives the full variable domain: SQTIHQWPATLVQPVGSPLSLECTVEGTSNPNLYWYRQAAGRGLQLLFYSVGIGQISSEVPQNLSASRPQDRQFILSSKKLLLSDSGFYLCAWSLLTGYEQYFGPGTRLTVT.

The gene calls are TRBV7-2 and TRBJ1-2, with a possible D match to TRBD1 (6 bases). Trimming removed 5 bases at V and 4 bases at J, with 20 bases between. This CDR3 has 16 residues. CDR1 and CDR2 (germline): SGHTA, FQGNSA. The CDR3 reads CASSPNSQGLVYGYTF. CDR3 DNA: TGTGCCAGCAGCCCCAACTCCCAGGGGCTGGTCTATGGCTACACCTTC.

V gene TRBV7-9 combines with J gene TRBJ1-2; possible D gene TRBD1, 5 bases. Deletions cut 6 bases from V and 6 bases from J, with 14 bases between. This CDR3 contains 13 residues. The germline V gene encodes CDR1 SEHNR and CDR2 FQNEAQ (reference sequence). CDR3 in amino acids: CASRRDHGHGYTF. The DNA for the CDR3 is TGTGCCAGCAGGCGGGACCACGGGCATGGCTACACCTTC.

The chain has TRBV20-1 and TRBJ2-2; a possible D gene is TRBD2 (6 bases). Germline V gene sequence: CDR1 DFQATT, CDR2 SNEGSKA (reference sequence). The CDR3 runs 16 residues. The V end lost 3 bases, the J end lost 4 bases, and 18 bases lay between the germline ends. This chain's CDR3 is CSASGLGLGGTGELFF. CDR3 DNA sequence: TGCAGTGCTAGTGGCTTAGGGTTGGGGGGCACCGGGGAGCTGTTTTTT.

This chain connects TRBV9 to TRBJ1-2; 7 bases fit TRBD1. This CDR3 region has 14 residues. The J segment lost 5 bases and the V segment lost 0 bases, leaving 4 bases of the junction unmatched. Germline V CDR1 and CDR2: SGDLS, YYNGEE. The CDR3 nucleotides are TGTGCCAGCAGCGTAGCGCCGACAGGGTATGGCTACACCTTC. Translated: CASSVAPTGYGYTF.

Regarding this clone: Other DNA sequences within the sample encode an identical CDR3. The V gene is TRBV7-2, the J gene TRBJ1-2; no reliable D call. Germline V gene data show CDR1 as SGHTA and CDR2 as FQGNSA. This CDR3 contains 14 residues. V lost 1 base and J 2 bases, leaving 8 bases between the germline ends. For the CDR3, the DNA is TGTGCCAGCAGCTTAGGTGGAGTAAACTATGGCTACACCTTC. Protein product: CASSLGGVNYGYTF.

Points on this clone: The identical CDR3 is also encoded by other nucleotide sequences in the sample. The chain joins TRBV3-1 (or the pseudogene TRBV3-2) to TRBJ1-1; the D is unclear. Germline V gene data show CDR1 as LGHDT and CDR2 as YNNKEL (reference sequence). With 1 base removed from V and 1 base from J, the gap between germline ends came to 4 bases. The CDR3 has 13 amino acids. The DNA for the CDR3 is TGTGCCAGCAGCCAAGCAGGGAACACTGAAGCTTTCTTT. The encoded protein is CASSQAGNTEAFF.

The chain uses TRBV7-2 and TRBJ2-7, with 9 bases lining up with TRBD2. V shed 5 bases and J 0 bases; nucleotides not matched to a gene: 2. Germline CDR1 is SGHTA and CDR2 is FQGNSA. This CDR3 has 14 amino acids. CDR3 in amino acids: CASSPAGGSYEQYF. The DNA of the CDR3 is TGTGCCAGCAGCCCAGCGGGGGGCTCCTACGAGCAGTACTTC.

The rearrangement joins TRBV29-1 to TRBJ2-1, with TRBD2 as a possible D gene (5 bases). In germline, CDR1 is SQVTM, CDR2 ANQGSEA. Trimming pared 7 bases from V and 4 bases from J, leaving 14 bases between. The CDR3 is made up of 13 amino acids. CDR3 in DNA: TGCAGCGCCGTGGAGCGGACTTACAATGAGCAGTTCTTC. It encodes CSAVERTYNEQFF.

J is TRBJ2-3 and V is TRBV15, with D tentatively TRBD2 (6 bases). The V end lost 0 bases, the J end lost 2 bases, and 12 bases lay between the germline ends. The CDR3 has 16 residues. Germline CDR1 and CDR2: LNHNV and YYDKDF (reference sequence). CDR3 sequence: CATSRDVRRDTDTQYF. The CDR3, as DNA: TGTGCCACCAGCAGAGATGTTAGGCGGGACACAGATACGCAGTATTTT.

This clone has only a few counts. Written as DNA, the CDR3 is TGTGCCTGGAGTGGAGTTCCCCGGGACAGGGAAAGGGACACTGAAGCTTTCTTT. Its translation: CAWSGVPRDRERDTEAFF. The J gene is TRBJ1-1, the V gene TRBV30; 9 positions match TRBD1. The V and J ends lost 1 base and 3 bases, in that order; junction bases with no gene match: 15. The CDR3 has 18 amino acids. Germline-derived CDR1 and CDR2 are GTSNPN and SVGIG (reference sequence).

The chain employs TRBV7-2 and TRBJ1-6; maybe TRBD1 (6 bases). The V and J ends lost 6 bases and 0 bases respectively, with 15 bases between them. The CDR3 is made up of 17 amino acids. Germline V gene lookup returns CDR1 SGHTA and CDR2 FQGNSA. CDR3 nucleotides: TGTGCCAGCAGACAGGGAACAGGGAGCTCCTATAATTCACCCCTCCACTTT. This translates into CASRQGTGSSYNSPLHF.

The chain combines TRBV11-2 with TRBJ2-5; 7 positions match TRBD2. The germline V gene has CDR1 SGHAT and CDR2 FQNNGV. The CDR3 consists of 14 residues. The junction had 6 bases not matched to a gene; V was cut back by 7 bases and J by 1 base. Here the CDR3 reads CASTFGTTQETQYF. The CDR3 DNA sequence: TGTGCCAGCACCTTTGGGACTACCCAAGAGACCCAGTACTTC. The whole variable domain, remainder taken from reference TRBV11-2 and TRBJ2-5, is EAGVAQSPRYKIIEKRQSVAFWCNPISGHATLYWYQQILGQGPKLLIQFQNNGVVDDSQLPKDRFSAERLKGVDSTLKIQPAKLEDSAVYLCASTFGTTQETQYFGPGTRLLVL.

The chain's CDR3 is CASSKAPKTGTELYGYTF. DNA for the CDR3: TGTGCCAGCAGCAAAGCGCCTAAAACGGGAACAGAGCTATATGGCTACACCTTC. The chain employs TRBV21-1 and TRBJ1-2. TRBV21-1 is marked as a pseudogene. This CDR3 comprises 18 residues.

The chain has TRBV28 and TRBJ2-7; a weak D match, TRBD2 (5 bases). Per the germline V gene, CDR1 is MDHEN and CDR2 is SYDVKM. This CDR3 contains 15 residues. V shed 4 bases and J shed 5 bases, with 18 bases lying between them. CDR3 in DNA: TGTGCCAGCAGTTCCCCCGGGGAACCTACACACGAGCAGTACTTC. Its translation is CASSSPGEPTHEQYF.

The sample holds one count of this clone. The chain carries TRBV24-1 and TRBJ2-3; 7 nucleotides agree with TRBD1. J was trimmed by 1 base and V by 4 bases; bases with no gene match: 4. This CDR3 contains 15 residues. Germline lookup yields CDR1 KGHDR and CDR2 SFDVKD. The CDR3 nucleotides read TGTGCCACCAGTGACCGAGGACAGGGCACAGATACGCAGTATTTT. Translated, it gives CATSDRGQGTDTQYF.

This sequence joins TRBV12-5 and TRBJ1-3; 8 positions agree with TRBD1. Germline CDR1 is LGHNT and CDR2 is FRNRAP. V lost 5 bases and J lost 0; bases outside the gene matches: 6. The CDR3 runs 16 residues. The chain's CDR3 is CASGPRQGRSGNTIYF. The DNA for the CDR3 is TGTGCTAGTGGTCCCCGACAGGGGCGCTCTGGAAACACCATATATTTT.

There are a few counts of this clone. The chain couples TRBV7-9 to TRBJ1-5; D may be TRBD1 (5 bases). The CDR3 has 16 residues. V lost 0 bases and J 3 bases, leaving 12 bases between the germline ends. Germline V CDR1 and CDR2: SEHNR, FQNEAQ (reference sequence). The CDR3 loop reads CASSLAIGAINQPQHF. The CDR3 nucleotides read TGTGCCAGCAGCTTAGCGATTGGGGCCATCAATCAGCCCCAGCATTTT.

This CDR3 reads CASSWIRGREQFF. The CDR3 coding sequence is TGCGCCAGCAGCTGGATCAGGGGGCGAGAGCAGTTCTTC. The V gene is TRBV5-1, the J gene TRBJ2-1; 8 bases line up with TRBD1. The CDR3 is 13 amino acids. V shed 3 bases and J 10 bases; nucleotides not matched to a gene: 6. The germline V gene encodes CDR1 SGHRS and CDR2 YFSETQ.

The rearrangement links TRBV3-1 (or the pseudogene TRBV3-2) to TRBJ1-2; D is perhaps TRBD1 (5 bases). CDR1 is LGHDT and CDR2 is YNNKEL in the germline V gene (reference sequence). The CDR3 loop spans 16 amino acids. Trimming pared 0 bases from V and 4 bases from J, leaving 15 bases between. This CDR3 reads CASSQDLGGGVYGYTF. In nucleotides, the CDR3 is TGTGCCAGCAGCCAAGATCTTGGGGGGGGAGTCTATGGCTACACCTTC.

This chain joins TRBV3-1 (or the pseudogene TRBV3-2) and TRBJ2-5, with TRBD1 identical over 7 bases. The CDR3 consists of 14 residues. CDR1 and CDR2 from the germline V gene are LGHDT and YNNKEL (reference sequence). V trimming: 6 bases; J trimming: 4 bases; junction bases outside the gene matches: 8. The chain's CDR3 is CASSLKGGRETQYF. The DNA of the CDR3 is TGTGCCAGCAGTTTAAAAGGGGGCAGAGAGACCCAGTACTTC.

CDR3 bases: TGCGCCAGCAGCTCATATCCAATAGGGACTAGCCAAGAGACCCAGTACTTC. Residues: CASSSYPIGTSQETQYF. The genes are TRBV5-1 and TRBJ2-5; the match to TRBD2 covers 8 bases. The CDR3 contains 17 residues. J gave up 1 base and V 3 bases, and 11 bases lay outside the gene matches. Looked up from germline, CDR1 is SGHRS and CDR2 is YFSETQ.

The chain combines TRBV2 with TRBJ2-6; D not certain. The V gene lost 8 bases and the J gene lost 0 bases, with 8 bases spanning the gap. The CDR3 has 14 residues. Germline loops: CDR1 SNHLY, CDR2 FYNNEI. The chain's CDR3 is CASHYPSGANVLTF. The CDR3 DNA reads as TGTGCCAGCCACTATCCCTCTGGGGCCAACGTCCTGACTTTC. Complete variable domain (other parts from reference TRBV2 and TRBJ2-6): EPEVTQTPSHQVTQMGQEVILRCVPISNHLYFYWYRQILGQKVEFLVSFYNNEISEKSEIFDDQFSVERPDGSNFTLKIRSTKLEDSAMYFCASHYPSGANVLTFGAGSRLTVL.

The table lists this clone with a count of one. V and J are TRBV6-2 or TRBV6-3 and TRBJ2-3, with TRBD1 matching over 11 bases. Per the germline V gene, CDR1 is MNHEY and CDR2 is SVGEGT. CDR3 length equals 15 residues. V was pared by 4 bases and J by 4 bases, with 4 bases of the junction left unmatched. The CDR3, as DNA: TGTGCCAGCAGTTGGGGACAGGGGGTGGCAGATACGCAGTATTTT. This sequence encodes CASSWGQGVADTQYF.

This clone was detected once. The V gene is TRBV3-1 (or the pseudogene TRBV3-2), the J gene TRBJ2-5; TRBD1 matches at 7 bases. V shed 2 bases and J 1 base; nucleotides not matched to a gene: 10. The CDR3 is made up of 17 amino acids. Per the germline V gene, CDR1 is LGHDT and CDR2 is YNNKEL (reference sequence). CDR3 loop: CASSQSLGAGGQETQYF. The CDR3 coding sequence is TGTGCCAGCAGCCAATCCCTTGGGGCAGGGGGCCAAGAGACCCAGTACTTC.

Details on this clone: This CDR3 is also generated by other DNA sequences in the sample. The chain employs TRBV12-5 and TRBJ2-7; D is perhaps TRBD1 (5 bases). Trimming pared 6 bases from V and 3 bases from J, leaving 9 bases between. The V gene's germline CDR1 is LGHNT and CDR2 FRNRAP. The CDR3 has 12 amino acids. The CDR3 sequence: CASGRDSYEQYF. In DNA, the CDR3 is TGTGCTAGTGGCCGCGACAGCTACGAGCAGTACTTC.

The chain recombines TRBV7-2 with TRBJ2-3; 10 bases agree with TRBD2. V lost 4 bases to trimming and J lost 4 bases; unmatched junction nucleotides: 8. The CDR3 totals 16 residues. CDR1 is SGHTA, CDR2 FQGNSA, per germline. In DNA, the CDR3 is TGTGCCAGCAGCTCTCACCCAGCGGGAGGGTCAGATACGCAGTATTTT. It is translated as CASSSHPAGGSDTQYF.

The rearrangement uses TRBV7-2 and TRBJ2-5; TRBD1 is a possible D gene (6 bases). Per germline, CDR1 SGHTA and CDR2 FQGNSA. Trimming shortened V by 7 bases and J by 2 bases, and 8 bases separated the two germline ends. The CDR3 length is 12 residues. The CDR3: CASNRVQETQYF. Written as DNA, the CDR3 is TGTGCCAGCAACAGGGTTCAAGAGACCCAGTACTTC. Complete variable domain (other parts from reference TRBV7-2 and TRBJ2-5): GAGVSQSPSNKVTEKGKDVELRCDPISGHTALYWYRQSLGQGLEFLIYFQGNSAPDKSGLPSDRFSAERTGGSVSTLTIQRTQQEDSAVYLCASNRVQETQYFGPGTRLLVL.

The rearrangement uses TRBV12-3 or TRBV12-4 and TRBJ1-5; unclear D gene. The CDR3 is 13 residues long. V gave up 4 bases and J gave up 5 bases, with 9 bases separating them. The CDR3 region is CASSYGDHQPQHF. CDR3 sequence (DNA): TGTGCCAGCAGTTACGGGGATCATCAGCCCCAGCATTTT.